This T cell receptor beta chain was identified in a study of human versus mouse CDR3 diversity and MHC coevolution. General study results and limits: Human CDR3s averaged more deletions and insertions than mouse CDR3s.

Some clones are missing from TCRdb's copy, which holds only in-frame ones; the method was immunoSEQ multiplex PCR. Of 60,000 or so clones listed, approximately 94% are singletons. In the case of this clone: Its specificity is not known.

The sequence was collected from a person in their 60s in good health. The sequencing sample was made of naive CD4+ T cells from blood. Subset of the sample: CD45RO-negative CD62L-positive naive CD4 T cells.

The CDR3 DNA reads as TGTGCCAGCAAGGGGGATTCTGAAAAACTGTTTTTT. This gives the protein CASKGDSEKLFF. The chain is built from TRBV27 and TRBJ1-4, with D possibly TRBD1 on 6 matching bases. Trimming cost V 7 bases and J 7 bases, with 10 bases left between them. The length of the CDR3 is 12 residues. From germline, CDR1 is MNHEY and CDR2 SMNVEV (reference sequence).